This T cell receptor beta chain was recorded in a study of cytomegalovirus exposure and HLA in healthy donors. The study, taken as a whole, reports: Investigators reported more than 150 TCR beta chains as tied to cytomegalovirus. The tendency of first-cohort TCR clusters to co-occur in the 90 to 150 validation repertoires was the finding of a later analysis. Confirmation was obtained in vitro that a few CMV-associated chains are specific for CMV antigens.

The approximately 120-subject validation cohort, separate from the approximately 630-subject first cohort, included the donors. V lost 5 bases, J lost 2 bases, and 12 bases stayed unmatched. Per the germline V gene, CDR1 is SEHNR and CDR2 is FQNEAQ (reference sequence). This CDR3 contains 17 residues. Remarks on this clone: Its target is not known.

Clones were read by immunoSEQ multiplex PCR, and TCRdb kept only the in-frame ones, dropping some. The table lists under 200,000 clones, around 84% of them singletons, with roughly 7% in the top ten. The V call is TRBV7-9, the J call TRBJ2-3, with TRBD2 identical over 8 bases. What was sequenced was PBMCs. The sequence came from a man in his late teens or twenties in good health and CMV-seropositive. CDR3 protein: CASSPGGFVRDTDTQYF. The CDR3 region has the DNA TGTGCCAGCAGCCCGGGGGGGTTCGTACGGGACACAGATACGCAGTATTTT.